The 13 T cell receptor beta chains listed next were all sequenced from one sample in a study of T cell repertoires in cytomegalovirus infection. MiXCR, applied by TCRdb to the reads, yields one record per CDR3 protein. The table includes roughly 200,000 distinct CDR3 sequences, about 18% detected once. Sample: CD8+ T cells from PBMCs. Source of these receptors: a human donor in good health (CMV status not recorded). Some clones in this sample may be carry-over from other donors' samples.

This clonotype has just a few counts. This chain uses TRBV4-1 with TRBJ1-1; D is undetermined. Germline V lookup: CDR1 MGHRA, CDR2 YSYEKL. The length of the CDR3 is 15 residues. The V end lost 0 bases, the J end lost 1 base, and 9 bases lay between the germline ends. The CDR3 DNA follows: TGCGCCAGCAGCCAAGATTGGGTAGCGAACACTGAAGCTTTCTTT. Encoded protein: CASSQDWVANTEAFF.

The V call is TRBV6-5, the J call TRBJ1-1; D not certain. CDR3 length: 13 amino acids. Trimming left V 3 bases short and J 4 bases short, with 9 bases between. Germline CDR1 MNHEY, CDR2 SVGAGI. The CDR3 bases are TGTGCCAGCAGTTATAGATCCCTCACTGAAGCTTTCTTT. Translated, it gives CASSYRSLTEAFF.

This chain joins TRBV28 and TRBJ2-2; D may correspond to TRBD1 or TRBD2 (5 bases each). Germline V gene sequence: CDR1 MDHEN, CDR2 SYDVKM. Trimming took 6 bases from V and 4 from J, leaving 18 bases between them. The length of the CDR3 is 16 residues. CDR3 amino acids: CASRPLGPGRTGELFF. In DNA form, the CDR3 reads TGTGCCAGCAGGCCGCTTGGCCCGGGACGCACCGGGGAGCTGTTTTTT.

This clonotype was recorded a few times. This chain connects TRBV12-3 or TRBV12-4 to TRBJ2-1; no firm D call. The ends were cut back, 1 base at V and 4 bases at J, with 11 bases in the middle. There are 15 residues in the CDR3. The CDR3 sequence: CASSLVSGLYNEQFF. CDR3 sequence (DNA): TGTGCCAGCAGTTTAGTTTCAGGCTTATACAATGAGCAGTTCTTC.

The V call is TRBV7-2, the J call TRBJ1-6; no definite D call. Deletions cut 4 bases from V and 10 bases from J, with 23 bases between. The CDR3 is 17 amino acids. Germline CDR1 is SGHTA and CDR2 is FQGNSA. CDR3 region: CASSSDLGHMKGSPLHF. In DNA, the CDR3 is TGTGCCAGCAGCTCAGACCTTGGGCACATGAAGGGCTCACCCCTCCACTTT. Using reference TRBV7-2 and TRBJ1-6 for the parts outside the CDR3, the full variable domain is GAGVSQSPSNKVTEKGKDVELRCDPISGHTALYWYRQSLGQGLEFLIYFQGNSAPDKSGLPSDRFSAERTGGSVSTLTIQRTQQEDSAVYLCASSSDLGHMKGSPLHFGNGTRLTVT.

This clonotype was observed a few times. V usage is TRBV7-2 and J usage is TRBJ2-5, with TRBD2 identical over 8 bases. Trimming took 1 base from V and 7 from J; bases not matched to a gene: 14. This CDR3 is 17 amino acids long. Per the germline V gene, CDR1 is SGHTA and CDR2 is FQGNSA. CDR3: CASSLEVAGPSRATQYF. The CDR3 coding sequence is TGTGCCAGCAGCTTAGAGGTAGCGGGGCCCTCTAGGGCGACCCAGTACTTC.

The CDR3 sequence is CASSQDARQQYF. In DNA form, the CDR3 reads TGTGCCAGCAGCCAAGATGCACGACAGCAGTACTTC. The V and J genes are TRBV4-2 and TRBJ2-7, with no clear D. This CDR3 region has 12 residues. V was clipped by 0 bases and J by 8 bases, with 8 bases between them. CDR1 is LGHNA and CDR2 is YNFKEQ in the germline V gene.

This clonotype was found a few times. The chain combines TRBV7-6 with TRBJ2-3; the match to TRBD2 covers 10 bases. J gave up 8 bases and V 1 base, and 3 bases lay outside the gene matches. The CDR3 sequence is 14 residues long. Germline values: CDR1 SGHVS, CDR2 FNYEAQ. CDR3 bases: TGTGCCAGCAGCTTAGAAGCTAGCGGGGGTACGCAGTATTTT. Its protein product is CASSLEASGGTQYF.

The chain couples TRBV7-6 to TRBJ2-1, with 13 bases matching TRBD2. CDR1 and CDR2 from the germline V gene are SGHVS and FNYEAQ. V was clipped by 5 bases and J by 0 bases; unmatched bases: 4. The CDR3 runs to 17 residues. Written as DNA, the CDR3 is TGTGCCAGCAGCCAGACTAGCGGGGGGAGCTCCTACAATGAGCAGTTCTTC. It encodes CASSQTSGGSSYNEQFF.

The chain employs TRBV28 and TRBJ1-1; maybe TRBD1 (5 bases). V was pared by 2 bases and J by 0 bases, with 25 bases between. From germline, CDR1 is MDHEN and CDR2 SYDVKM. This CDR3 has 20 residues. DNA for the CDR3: TGTGCCAGCAGTTTAAGGGGTAGCGCGACCCTATCAGATTTGAACACTGAAGCTTTCTTT. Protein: CASSLRGSATLSDLNTEAFF.

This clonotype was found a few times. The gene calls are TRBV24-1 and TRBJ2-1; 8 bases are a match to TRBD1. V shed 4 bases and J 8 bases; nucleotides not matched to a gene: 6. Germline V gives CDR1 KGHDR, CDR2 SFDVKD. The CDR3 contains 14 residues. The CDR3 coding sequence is TGTGCCACCAGTGACCCTGGACAGGGTCATGAGCAGTTCTTC. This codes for CATSDPGQGHEQFF.

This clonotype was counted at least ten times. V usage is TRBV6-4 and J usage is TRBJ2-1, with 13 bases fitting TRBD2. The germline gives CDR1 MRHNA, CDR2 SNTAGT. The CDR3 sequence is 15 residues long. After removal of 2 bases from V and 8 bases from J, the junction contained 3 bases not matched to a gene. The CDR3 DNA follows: TGTGCCAGCAGTGACACTAGCGGGGGGGCCGATGAGCAGTTCTTC. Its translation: CASSDTSGGADEQFF.

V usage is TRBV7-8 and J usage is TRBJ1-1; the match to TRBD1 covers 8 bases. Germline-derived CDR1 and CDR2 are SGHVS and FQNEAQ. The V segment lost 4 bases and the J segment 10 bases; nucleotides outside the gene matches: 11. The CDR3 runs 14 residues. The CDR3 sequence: CASSSFRGQDGAFF. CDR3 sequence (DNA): TGTGCCAGCAGCTCGTTCCGGGGACAGGACGGAGCTTTCTTT.